The 21 T cell receptor beta chains given below trace back to one sample, sequenced in a study of beta chain features in type 1 diabetes. What was sequenced were expressed TCRB transcripts, since all of the isolated RNA had been reverse transcribed. Produced via immunoSEQ multiplex PCR; TCRdb's table is partial and in-frame only. The sample has 680,000 or so clones, roughly 13% seen once. The antigens of these receptors remain unknown. Study results and limitations: All four CD4+ subsets from Type 1 diabetes patients carried moderately but significantly shorter TCRB CDR3s.

Specimen: naive CD4+ T cells from blood. These TCRs come from a man between 18 and 29 years old with type 1 diabetes.

The V and J genes are TRBV5-1 and TRBJ1-1; no definite D call. Trimming removed 0 bases at V and 0 bases at J, with 9 bases between. This CDR3 has 15 amino acids. Germline V gene data show CDR1 as SGHRS and CDR2 as YFSETQ. The CDR3 DNA follows: TGCGCCAGCAGCTTGGTCGACGGAGTGAACACTGAAGCTTTCTTT. Translation: CASSLVDGVNTEAFF.

This clone was counted only a few times. The rearrangement uses TRBV27 and TRBJ2-2, with D maybe TRBD2 (6 bases). V lost 6 bases and J lost 1, with 15 bases in between. This CDR3 region has 16 residues. Germline V gives CDR1 MNHEY, CDR2 SMNVEV (reference sequence). The CDR3 here is CASSRRAGLNTGELFF. The CDR3 DNA reads as TGTGCCAGCAGCCGGAGGGCAGGGTTGAACACCGGGGAGCTGTTTTTT.

V gene TRBV30 combines with J gene TRBJ1-4, with D uncertain. Germline V CDR1 and CDR2: GTSNPN, SVGIG (reference sequence). There are 14 residues in the CDR3. The germline V and J ends were trimmed by 0 bases and 8 bases, with 13 bases remaining between them. The CDR3 reads CAWSVTLGGEKLFF. The CDR3 coding sequence is TGTGCCTGGAGTGTAACTCTGGGCGGAGAAAAACTGTTTTTT. Looking up the rest from reference TRBV30 and TRBJ1-4 gives the full variable domain: SQTIHQWPATLVQPVGSPLSLECTVEGTSNPNLYWYRQAAGRGLQLLFYSVGIGQISSEVPQNLSASRPQDRQFILSSKKLLLSDSGFYLCAWSVTLGGEKLFFGSGTQLSVL.

There are a few counts of this clone. V and J are TRBV7-9 and TRBJ2-7, with a tentative D call TRBD1 (6 bases). The CDR3 has 14 amino acids. Looked up from germline, CDR1 is SEHNR and CDR2 is FQNEAQ (reference sequence). Trimming pared 3 bases from V and 5 bases from J, leaving 14 bases between. CDR3 amino acids: CASSFTGFGDEQYF. Written as DNA, the CDR3 is TGTGCCAGCAGCTTTACAGGGTTTGGAGACGAGCAGTACTTC. Full variable domain (remainder filled in from reference TRBV7-9 and TRBJ2-7): DTGVSQNPRHKITKRGQNVTFRCDPISEHNRLYWYRQTLGQGPEFLTYFQNEAQLEKSRLLSDRFSAERPKGSFSTLEIQRTEQGDSAMYLCASSFTGFGDEQYFGPGTRLTVT.

Only a few counts were recorded for this clone. The chain combines TRBV7-9 with TRBJ1-4; no clear D. This CDR3 is built from 17 residues. Germline lookup yields CDR1 SEHNR and CDR2 FQNEAQ (reference sequence). Trimming stripped 1 base from V and 0 bases from J, with 12 bases between. The CDR3 spells CASSLDSFIATNEKLFF. The DNA for the CDR3 is TGTGCCAGCAGCTTAGATAGCTTCATAGCAACTAATGAAAAACTGTTTTTT.

J is TRBJ2-7 and V is TRBV19; D is undetermined. Per germline, CDR1 LNHDA and CDR2 SQIVND (reference sequence). CDR3 length: 15 amino acids. V lost 4 bases and J lost 1, with 14 bases in between. The CDR3 DNA sequence: TGTGCCAGTAGTACCTCGCAGTCCTATTCCTACGAGCAGTACTTC. This sequence encodes CASSTSQSYSYEQYF.

This rearrangement joins TRBV5-1 to TRBJ2-1; 7 nucleotides align to TRBD2. The length of the CDR3 is 15 residues. Per the germline V gene, CDR1 is SGHRS and CDR2 is YFSETQ. The J segment lost 4 bases and the V segment lost 5 bases, leaving 9 bases of the junction unmatched. The CDR3 sequence is CASRSSGDGYNEQFF. In DNA, the CDR3 is TGCGCCAGCAGGTCGAGCGGGGATGGTTACAATGAGCAGTTCTTC.

The chain carries TRBV6-6 and TRBJ2-7; D possibly corresponds to TRBD1 (5 bases). CDR1 MNHNY and CDR2 SVGAGI come from the germline V gene (reference sequence). CDR3 length: 13 amino acids. V was clipped by 10 bases and J by 0 bases, with 13 bases between them. The CDR3 DNA reads TGTGCCACCCGACAGTCGGGCTCCTACGAGCAGTACTTC. Translation gives CATRQSGSYEQYF.

The chain links TRBV5-4 to TRBJ2-5; TRBD1 matches 8 bases. V was pared by 3 bases and J by 1 base, with 8 bases of the junction left unmatched. The germline V gene has CDR1 SGHNT and CDR2 YYREEE (reference sequence). There are 16 residues in the CDR3. In DNA, the CDR3 is TGTGCCAGCAGCTCTGGGAGGACAGGGAGCCAAGAGACCCAGTACTTC. This codes for CASSSGRTGSQETQYF.

This clone was detected a few times. V gene TRBV19 combines with J gene TRBJ1-6, with 7 positions matching TRBD1. Germline CDR1 LNHDA, CDR2 SQIVND (reference sequence). The CDR3 loop spans 17 amino acids. V lost 4 bases to trimming and J lost 1 base; unmatched junction nucleotides: 7. This chain's CDR3 is CASSTTGVVSYNSPLHF. CDR3 sequence (DNA): TGTGCCAGTAGTACAACAGGGGTGGTTTCCTATAATTCACCCCTCCACTTT.

V and J are TRBV4-1 and TRBJ1-2, with D possibly being TRBD1 (5 bases). From germline, CDR1 is MGHRA and CDR2 YSYEKL. The CDR3 runs to 14 residues. V lost 2 bases, J lost 6 bases, and 13 bases lay in between. CDR3 amino acids: CASSQPDTYHGYTF. The CDR3 DNA reads TGCGCCAGCAGCCAACCGGACACCTATCATGGCTACACCTTC.

In this sample, this clone turned up a few times. DNA of the CDR3: TGTGCCATCAGTCTGGGACAGGGGACGTACGAGCAGTACTTC. The encoded protein is CAISLGQGTYEQYF. This sequence joins TRBV10-3 and TRBJ2-7, with 10 nucleotides matching TRBD1. This CDR3 region has 14 residues. The germline gives CDR1 ENHRY, CDR2 SYGVKD. With 5 bases clipped from V and 4 bases from J, the junction kept 5 bases outside the gene matches.

This chain joins TRBV2 and TRBJ2-5; 10 bases map to TRBD1. This CDR3 has 15 amino acids. Looked up from germline, CDR1 is SNHLY and CDR2 is FYNNEI. This CDR3 reads CASEAPGQGQETQYF. Here the CDR3 DNA reads TGTGCGAGTGAGGCCCCGGGACAGGGGCAAGAGACCCAGTACTTC.

This clone has only a few counts. The chain is built from TRBV30 and TRBJ1-6; D is uncertain. This CDR3 has 11 residues. The V gene's germline CDR1 is GTSNPN and CDR2 SVGIG (reference sequence). Between the trimmed V and J ends, which lost 0 bases and 13 bases, there was a span of 7 bases. The CDR3 bases are TGTGCCTGGAGTGTAGGAGTGCCCCTCCACTTT. Protein sequence: CAWSVGVPLHF.

Only one count was recorded for this clone. The chain has TRBV7-3 and TRBJ2-1, with TRBD2 identical over 10 bases. V dropped 4 bases and J dropped 7; count of bases not matched to a gene: 7. The CDR3 totals 15 residues. Germline V gives CDR1 SGHTA, CDR2 FQGTGA. CDR3: CASSSRLAGLNEQFF. CDR3 DNA sequence: TGTGCCAGCAGCTCTCGACTAGCGGGCTTAAATGAGCAGTTCTTC.

This clone was seen more than once but under ten times. The chain is built from TRBV5-1 and TRBJ2-3; 8 bases line up with TRBD1. Germline trimming cut 2 bases from V and 3 bases from J; bases unmatched to any gene: 5. Germline lookup yields CDR1 SGHRS and CDR2 YFSETQ. The CDR3 consists of 15 residues. The CDR3 loop is CASSFSTGATDTQYF. DNA for the CDR3: TGCGCCAGCAGCTTCTCGACAGGGGCTACAGATACGCAGTATTTT.

This clone was counted between two and nine times. In DNA, the CDR3 is TGCGCCAGCTCCCGCGGGACAGTAGGAGAAAAACTGTTTTTT. Protein product: CASSRGTVGEKLFF. V and J are TRBV4-1 and TRBJ1-4, with 7 bases aligning to TRBD1. Germline V gene data show CDR1 as MGHRA and CDR2 as YSYEKL. The CDR3 length is 14 residues. V trimming: 8 bases; J trimming: 8 bases; junction bases outside the gene matches: 11.

The V and J genes are TRBV7-6 and TRBJ2-5, with D perhaps TRBD1 or TRBD2 (5 bases each). Trimming cost V 2 bases and J 5 bases, with 9 bases left between them. The germline V gene encodes CDR1 SGHVS and CDR2 FNYEAQ. This CDR3 spans 13 amino acids. Here the CDR3 reads CASSLRWGETQYF. The CDR3 region has the DNA TGTGCCAGCAGCTTAAGATGGGGGGAGACCCAGTACTTC.

This chain links TRBV20-1 with TRBJ1-1; D gene uncertain. Germline V gene data show CDR1 as DFQATT and CDR2 as SNEGSKA (reference sequence). Trimming shortened V by 6 bases and J by 7 bases, and 9 bases separated the two germline ends. This CDR3 region has 10 residues. As DNA, the CDR3 is TGCAGTGCGCCTGGCCTTGAAGCTTTCTTT. Translation: CSAPGLEAFF.

There are a few counts of this clone. CDR3 DNA: TGCGCCAGCAGCTTGGCTCCTTGGGGGACAGAAGAGACCCAGTACTTC. Translated: CASSLAPWGTEETQYF. The chain combines TRBV5-1 with TRBJ2-5, with 7 nucleotides matching TRBD1. J gave up 3 bases and V 0 bases, and 8 bases lay outside the gene matches. Germline V gene data show CDR1 as SGHRS and CDR2 as YFSETQ. CDR3 size: 16 residues.

The chain recombines TRBV11-1 with TRBJ1-6; D remains ambiguous. The CDR3 has 14 residues. V lost 0 bases and J lost 8, with 8 bases in between. Germline V CDR1 and CDR2: SGHAT, FQDESV (reference sequence). CDR3 sequence reads: CASSLAGSYSPLHF. The CDR3 coding sequence is TGTGCCAGCAGCTTAGCCGGGAGCTATTCACCCCTCCACTTT.